The 17 T cell receptor beta chains below come from one sample, sequenced in a study. TCRdb recomputed calls from the RT-PCR reads with MiXCR, one row per CDR3 protein. The data contain about 700,000 distinct CDR3 sequences, approximately 15% of them singletons. The specimen was memory CD4+ T cells from blood. These receptors were taken from a female donor in good health, serving as a healthy control.

The chain combines TRBV12-3 or TRBV12-4 with TRBJ1-1; D ambiguous. V was clipped by 3 bases and J by 1 base, with 9 bases between them. The CDR3 spans 14 residues. The CDR3 DNA sequence: TGTGCCAGCAGTTTCTATTGGGGGAACACTGAAGCTTTCTTT. Translated, it gives CASSFYWGNTEAFF.

This clonotype was counted many times. J is TRBJ1-1 and V is TRBV5-1; D is uncertain. CDR1 and CDR2 (germline): SGHRS, YFSETQ. Trimming took 4 bases from V and 4 from J, leaving 17 bases between them. There are 15 residues in the CDR3. This CDR3 is CASSPVGVFSTEAFF. The DNA for the CDR3 is TGCGCCAGCAGCCCTGTCGGGGTTTTTAGCACTGAAGCTTTCTTT.

This clonotype has only a few counts. V is TRBV12-3 or TRBV12-4 and J is TRBJ1-2; 8 nucleotides align to TRBD1. V trimming: 5 bases; J trimming: 8 bases; junction bases outside the gene matches: 7. This CDR3 comprises 13 residues. The CDR3, as DNA: TGTGCCAGCAGTGACAGGGGACTCAACGGCTACACCTTC. This encodes CASSDRGLNGYTF.

This clonotype has at least ten counts. This chain links TRBV10-3 with TRBJ2-7; D remains ambiguous. The ends were cut back, 5 bases at V and 5 bases at J, with 13 bases in the middle. CDR1 is ENHRY, CDR2 SYGVKD, per germline. The CDR3 consists of 13 residues. The DNA for the CDR3 is TGTGCCATCAGTAACACGGCCCCAGACGAGCAGTACTTC. Residues: CAISNTAPDEQYF.

The genes are TRBV7-8 and TRBJ2-1; 7 bases line up with TRBD2. Trimming removed 2 bases from V and 0 bases from J; junction bases left unmatched: 1. This CDR3 is 15 amino acids long. Germline V CDR1 and CDR2: SGHVS, FQNEAQ. CDR3 sequence (DNA): TGTGCCAGCAGCTTAAGCGGGACCTCCTACAATGAGCAGTTCTTC. Protein: CASSLSGTSYNEQFF.

The J gene is TRBJ1-2, the V gene TRBV30; D gene uncertain. CDR3 size: 12 residues. From germline, CDR1 is GTSNPN and CDR2 SVGIG (reference sequence). Trimming pared 3 bases from V and 6 bases from J, leaving 11 bases between. Here the CDR3 reads CAWSLMDHGYTF. The CDR3 region has the DNA TGTGCCTGGAGCCTGATGGACCATGGCTACACCTTC. Complete variable domain (other parts from reference TRBV30 and TRBJ1-2): SQTIHQWPATLVQPVGSPLSLECTVEGTSNPNLYWYRQAAGRGLQLLFYSVGIGQISSEVPQNLSASRPQDRQFILSSKKLLLSDSGFYLCAWSLMDHGYTFGSGTRLTVV.

This clonotype was observed a few times. This chain connects TRBV9 to TRBJ1-1; no firm D call. Looked up from germline, CDR1 is SGDLS and CDR2 is YYNGEE. The V end was cut by 1 base, the J end by 6 bases, with 10 bases between. This CDR3 is built from 13 residues. The CDR3 loop is CASSVKPNSEAFF. The DNA for the CDR3 is TGTGCCAGCAGCGTAAAACCTAACTCTGAAGCTTTCTTT.

This clonotype was observed at least ten times. V usage is TRBV6-2 or TRBV6-3 and J usage is TRBJ1-2; D remains ambiguous. Germline lookup yields CDR1 MNHEY and CDR2 SVGEGT. CDR3 length equals 13 residues. The V and J ends lost 6 bases and 7 bases respectively, with 15 bases between them. The CDR3 loop is CASSLEAVGGYTF. Written as DNA, the CDR3 is TGTGCCAGCAGCCTGGAGGCAGTGGGTGGCTACACCTTC.

The rearrangement uses TRBV6-2 or TRBV6-3 and TRBJ1-5; maybe TRBD1 (5 bases). V lost 5 bases and J 5 bases, leaving 13 bases between the germline ends. The CDR3 loop spans 14 amino acids. CDR1 MNHEY and CDR2 SVGEGT come from the germline V gene. The CDR3 reads CASSTGPGDQPQHF. In DNA, the CDR3 is TGTGCCAGCAGTACGGGGCCAGGCGATCAGCCCCAGCATTTT.

This chain joins TRBV4-2 and TRBJ2-3; the D gene is possibly TRBD1 (6 bases). The CDR3 has 13 amino acids. Germline lookup yields CDR1 LGHNA and CDR2 YNFKEQ. Trimming shortened V by 6 bases and J by 4 bases, and 11 bases separated the two germline ends. The CDR3 nucleotides read TGTGCCAGCAGATCTCAGGGGTCAGATACGCAGTATTTT. This codes for CASRSQGSDTQYF.

CDR3 sequence: CASSLWGARQPQHF. CDR3 coding DNA: TGTGCCAGCAGTTTATGGGGGGCTCGGCAGCCCCAGCATTTT. The J gene is TRBJ1-5, the V gene TRBV12-3 or TRBV12-4; weak D call: TRBD1 (6 bases). V shed 2 bases and J shed 7 bases, with 12 bases lying between them. This CDR3 contains 14 residues.

This clonotype was recorded at least ten times. This chain uses TRBV12-3 or TRBV12-4 with TRBJ1-5; D ambiguous. The V end lost 5 bases, the J end lost 6 bases, and 8 bases lay between the germline ends. This CDR3 spans 12 amino acids. The CDR3 coding sequence is TGTGCCAGCAGTCCTAGCCCTCAGCCCCAGCATTTT. Protein product: CASSPSPQPQHF.

Many counts were recorded for this clonotype. The chain couples TRBV20-1 to TRBJ2-3; D uncertain. The germline gives CDR1 DFQATT, CDR2 SNEGSKA (reference sequence). The CDR3 has 13 amino acids. The V end was cut by 4 bases, the J end by 2 bases, with 10 bases between. CDR3 sequence: CSAKSPITDTQYF. The CDR3 DNA reads as TGCAGTGCTAAGAGTCCGATCACAGATACGCAGTATTTT.

The CDR3 DNA reads as TGCAGTGCTAGAGGGGGCGCGGAGAACAATGAGCAGTTCTTC. Translation gives CSARGGAENNEQFF. V and J are TRBV20-1 and TRBJ2-1, with a tentative D call TRBD1 (5 bases). The length of the CDR3 is 14 residues. Germline V CDR1 and CDR2: DFQATT, SNEGSKA (reference sequence). V lost 1 base and J lost 5, with 12 bases in between.

This clonotype was seen many times. The chain has TRBV10-3 and TRBJ2-2; a possible D gene is TRBD1 (7 bases). Germline V gene sequence: CDR1 ENHRY, CDR2 SYGVKD. The length of the CDR3 is 13 residues. V shed 11 bases and J shed 7 bases, with 17 bases lying between them. As DNA, the CDR3 is TGTGCCGCCGACAGGGAGGAGGGCGGGGAGCTGTTTTTT. Amino acids: CAADREEGGELFF.

As DNA, the CDR3 is TGTGCCAGCAGTCTACGTTATTCCCAAGAGACCCAGTACTTC. This gives the protein CASSLRYSQETQYF. This chain connects TRBV6-1 to TRBJ2-5; D unclear. Trimming stripped 5 bases from V and 1 base from J, with 11 bases between. Germline CDR1 MNHNS, CDR2 SASEGT. There are 14 residues in the CDR3.

V usage is TRBV6-1 and J usage is TRBJ1-2, with a possible D match to TRBD1 (5 bases). The CDR3 sequence is 13 residues long. With 7 bases removed from V and 7 bases from J, the gap between germline ends came to 16 bases. Germline V CDR1 and CDR2: MNHNS, SASEGT. DNA for the CDR3: TGTGCCAGCATTCGGCGGGGAAGGGGTGGCTACACCTTC. Encoded protein: CASIRRGRGGYTF.